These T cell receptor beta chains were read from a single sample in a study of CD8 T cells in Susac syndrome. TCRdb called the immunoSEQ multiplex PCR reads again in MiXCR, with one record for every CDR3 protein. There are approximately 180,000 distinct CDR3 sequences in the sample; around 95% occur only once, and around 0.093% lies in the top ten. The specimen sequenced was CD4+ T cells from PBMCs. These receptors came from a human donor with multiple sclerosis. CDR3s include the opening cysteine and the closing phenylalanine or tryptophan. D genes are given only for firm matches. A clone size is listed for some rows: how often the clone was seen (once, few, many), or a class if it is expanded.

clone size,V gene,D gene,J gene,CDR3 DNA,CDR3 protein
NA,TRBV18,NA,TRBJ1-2,TGTGCCAGCTCACCACAAACAGGGTTAGGCGATGGCTACACCTTC,CASSPQTGLGDGYTF
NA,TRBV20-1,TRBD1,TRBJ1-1,TGCAGTGCTAGAGTACAGGGGCAAGGGAACACTGAAGCTTTCTTT,CSARVQGQGNTEAFF
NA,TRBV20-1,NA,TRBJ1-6,TGCAGTGCCGAACCCACGATGAATTCACCCCTCCACTTT,CSAEPTMNSPLHF
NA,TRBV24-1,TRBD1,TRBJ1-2,TGTGCCACCAGTGATCGTGACAGGGCGCGGGGCTACACCTTC,CATSDRDRARGYTF
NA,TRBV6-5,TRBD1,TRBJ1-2,TGTGCCAGCAGTTACTCGACAGGGTCGAATGGCTACACCTTC,CASSYSTGSNGYTF
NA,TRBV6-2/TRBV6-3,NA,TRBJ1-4,TGTGCCAGCAGCCAAACGGATGAAAAACTGTTTTTT,CASSQTDEKLFF
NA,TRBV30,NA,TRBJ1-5,TGTGCCTGGAGTGTAGGGGGGAGACGCAATCAGCCCCAGCATTTT,CAWSVGGRRNQPQHF
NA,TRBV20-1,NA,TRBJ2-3,TGCAGTGCCCGACGTATGGATACGCAGTATTTT,CSARRMDTQYF
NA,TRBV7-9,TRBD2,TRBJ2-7,TGTGCCAGCAGTCGACTAGCGGGGGATGGCCACGAGCAGTACTTC,CASSRLAGDGHEQYF
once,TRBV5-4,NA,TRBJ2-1,TGTGCCAGCAGGGCGCAGTTGAGCTCCTACAATGAGCAGTTCTTC,CASRAQLSSYNEQFF
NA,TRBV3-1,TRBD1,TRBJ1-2,TGTGCCAGCAGCTTAAGCCCAACAGGGGCCCTCTATGGCTACACCTTC,CASSLSPTGALYGYTF
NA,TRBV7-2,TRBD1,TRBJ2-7,TGTGCCAGCAGCTCCACCGGGACAGGCACCTACGAGCAGTACTTC,CASSSTGTGTYEQYF
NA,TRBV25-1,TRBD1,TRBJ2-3,TGTGCCAGCAGTCAATTAACCACCGGGACAGACACAGATACGCAGTATTTT,CASSQLTTGTDTDTQYF
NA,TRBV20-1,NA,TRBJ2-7,TGCAGTGCGAGGCGGGACTCATTATACGAGCAGTACTTC,CSARRDSLYEQYF
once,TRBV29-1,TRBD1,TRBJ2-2,TGCAGCGGGGGACAGGGGGCGCATGACGGGGAGCTGTTTTTT,CSGGQGAHDGELFF
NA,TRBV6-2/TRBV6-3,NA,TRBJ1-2,TGTGCCAGCAGTTACTCGCGCCGAGGGGACGGCTACACCTTC,CASSYSRRGDGYTF
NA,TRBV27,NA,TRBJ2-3,TGTGCCAGCAGTTTAGTAGGGGCAGGGGGGGCAGATACGCAGTATTTT,CASSLVGAGGADTQYF
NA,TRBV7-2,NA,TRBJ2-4,TGTGCCAGCCACCCACCCGGGGGCCGCAAAAACATTCAGTACTTC,CASHPPGGRKNIQYF
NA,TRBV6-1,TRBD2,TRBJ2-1,TGTGCCAGTTGCGGGACTAGCGGCAATGAGCAGTTCTTC,CASCGTSGNEQFF
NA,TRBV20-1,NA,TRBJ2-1,TGCAGTGCTAGTTCGCTCAACAATGAGCAGTTCTTC,CSASSLNNEQFF
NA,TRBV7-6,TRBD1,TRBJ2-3,TGTGCCAGCAGCTCCCGGGACAGGGTGATGACAGATACGCAGTATTTT,CASSSRDRVMTDTQYF
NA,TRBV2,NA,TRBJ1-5,TGTGCCAGCAGTGAGGGCAGGGGCAATCAGCCCCAGCATTTT,CASSEGRGNQPQHF
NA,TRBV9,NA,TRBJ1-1,TGTGCCAGCAGCGTAGGGGTCACGTACACTGAAGCTTTCTTT,CASSVGVTYTEAFF
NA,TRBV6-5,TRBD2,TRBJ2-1,TGTGCCAGCAGTTTTCGGCCAGCGGGGGTGGGGGAGCAGTTCTTC,CASSFRPAGVGEQFF
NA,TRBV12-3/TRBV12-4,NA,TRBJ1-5,TGTGCCAGCAGTTTATTCCGGGGAACTCAGCCCCAGCATTTT,CASSLFRGTQPQHF
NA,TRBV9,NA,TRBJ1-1,TGTGCCAGCAGCGTAGACTCCGGACGGGGTAACACTGAAGCTTTCTTT,CASSVDSGRGNTEAFF
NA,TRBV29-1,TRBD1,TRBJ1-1,TGCAGCGTCGCCGGGGACAGATGGGCTGAAGCTTTCTTT,CSVAGDRWAEAFF
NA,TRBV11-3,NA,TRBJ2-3,TGTGCCAGCAGCCCTAGCGCGGGACAGTCAGATACGCAGTATTTT,CASSPSAGQSDTQYF
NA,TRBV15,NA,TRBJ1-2,TGTGCCACCAGCAGCGGGGGAGGGAATGGCTACACCTTC,CATSSGGGNGYTF
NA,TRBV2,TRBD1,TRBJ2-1,TGTGCCAGCATTTACGACAGGGTCAATGAGCAGTTCTTC,CASIYDRVNEQFF
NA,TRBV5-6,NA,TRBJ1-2,TGTGCCAGCAGCTTGGGGATCAACAGCTATGGCTACACCTTC,CASSLGINSYGYTF
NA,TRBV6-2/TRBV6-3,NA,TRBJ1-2,TGTGCCAGCAGCCTCGGCTGGGCGGCAGCAGATGGCTACACCTTC,CASSLGWAAADGYTF
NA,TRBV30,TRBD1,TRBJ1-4,TGTGCCTGGAGCCAACAGGGGAGGATTGAAAAACTGTTTTTT,CAWSQQGRIEKLFF
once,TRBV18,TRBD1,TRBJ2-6,TGTGCCAGCTCACCAGTCCCAGGGACAGGCACTTCTGGGGCCAACGTCCTGACTTTC,CASSPVPGTGTSGANVLTF
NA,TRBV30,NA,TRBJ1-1,TGTGCCTGGAAGAGTGGGACCATGAACACTGAAGCTTTCTTT,CAWKSGTMNTEAFF
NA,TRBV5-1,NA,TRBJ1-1,TGCGCCAGCAGCCTCGGACAGTTTACTGAAGCTTTCTTT,CASSLGQFTEAFF
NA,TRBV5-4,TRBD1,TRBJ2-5,TGTGCCAGCAGCTTCTACAGGGGATCGGAGGAGACCCAGTACTTC,CASSFYRGSEETQYF
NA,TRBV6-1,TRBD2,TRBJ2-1,TGTGCCAGCAGAGTTAGCGGGGGGGGTCCCGACTACAATGAGCAGTTCTTC,CASRVSGGGPDYNEQFF
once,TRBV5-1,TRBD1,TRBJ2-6,TGCGCCAGCAGCTTGGGGCCGGGACAGGGAACCAACGTCCTGACTTTC,CASSLGPGQGTNVLTF
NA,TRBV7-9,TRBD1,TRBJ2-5,TGTGCCAGCAACGAGGGACAGCACCAAGAGACCCAGTACTTC,CASNEGQHQETQYF
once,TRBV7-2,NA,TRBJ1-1,TGTGCCGACAGACAGGTGAACACTGAAGCTTTCTTT,CADRQVNTEAFF
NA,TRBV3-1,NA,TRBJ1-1,TGTGCCAGCAGCCAAATCGGCAGTCGAGCTTTCTTT,CASSQIGSRAFF
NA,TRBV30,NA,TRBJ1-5,TGTGCCTGGAGCGGTGCAGGCAATCAGCCCCAGCATTTT,CAWSGAGNQPQHF
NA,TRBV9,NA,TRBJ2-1,TGTGCCAGCAGCGACGGGACCATTTTTAGGAACAATGAGCAGTTCTTC,CASSDGTIFRNNEQFF
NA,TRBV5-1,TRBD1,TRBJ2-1,TGCGCCAGCAGCTCCCGGACAGGGGGCAACGATGAGCAGTTCTTC,CASSSRTGGNDEQFF
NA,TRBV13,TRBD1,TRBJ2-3,TGTGCCAGCAGTCCTCCAGGGGGTGTGCAGTATTTT,CASSPPGGVQYF
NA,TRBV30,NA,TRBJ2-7,TGTGCCTGGAGTAGCGGAACCTACGAGCAGTACTTC,CAWSSGTYEQYF
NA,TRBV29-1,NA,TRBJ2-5,TGCAGCGCACAATTACAGCGTAGGGAGACCCAGTACTTC,CSAQLQRRETQYF
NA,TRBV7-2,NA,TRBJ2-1,TGTGCCAGCAGCGCACCTCGCCGAAGGCAGTTCTTC,CASSAPRRRQFF
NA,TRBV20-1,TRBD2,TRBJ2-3,TGCAGTGCTAGAACCCCAGCGGGGGGGCCTGATACGCAGTATTTT,CSARTPAGGPDTQYF
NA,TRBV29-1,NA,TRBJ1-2,TGCAGCGTGGATTGGGGGGCAGGCTATGGCTACACCTTC,CSVDWGAGYGYTF
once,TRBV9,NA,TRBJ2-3,TGTGCCAGCAGCTCCTCCTCCGGGGTCGCGCAGTATTTT,CASSSSSGVAQYF
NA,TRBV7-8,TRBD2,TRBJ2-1,TGTGCCAGCAGCTTACGGGGGGGCCCTACTCATGAGCAGTTCTTC,CASSLRGGPTHEQFF
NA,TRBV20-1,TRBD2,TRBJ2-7,TGCAGTGCTAGTCGGCGGGGGTACGAGCAGTACTTC,CSASRRGYEQYF
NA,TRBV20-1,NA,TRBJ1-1,TGCAGTGCTAACCCCGGGGGATCCATGAACACTGAAGCTTTCTTT,CSANPGGSMNTEAFF
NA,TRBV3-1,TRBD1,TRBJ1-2,TGTGCCAGCAGCCAAGATATGGGGTCGACAGGGCGAGGCTACACCTTC,CASSQDMGSTGRGYTF
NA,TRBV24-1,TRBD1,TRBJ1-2,TGTGCCACCAGTGACCCAGACAGGGAGTATGGCTACACCTTC,CATSDPDREYGYTF
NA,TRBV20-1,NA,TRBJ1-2,TGCAGTGCTAGACAGGGGAGTAGCTATGGCTACACCTTC,CSARQGSSYGYTF